These 29 T cell receptor beta chains were sequenced from one sample in a study of T cell repertoires in breast cancer. Blocking oligonucleotides added to a second nested PCR suppressed unpaired genes. TCRdb called the emulsion pairing reads again in MiXCR, with one record for every CDR3 protein. The table has 600 to 850 distinct CDR3 sequences, 30% to 40% seen once; the top ten hold 20% to 25%. An expanded emulsion RT-PCR with primers for all TCR V genes paired CD8+ T cell chains. Source material: CD8+ T cells. The receptor set was obtained from a pool of human donors with breast cancer or a healthy control (not recorded which).

The V and J genes are TRBV7-2 and TRBJ2-7; possible D gene TRBD1, 6 bases. With 3 bases removed from V and 2 bases from J, the gap between germline ends came to 11 bases. Germline CDR1 is SGHTA and CDR2 is FQGNSA. The CDR3 spans 14 residues. The CDR3 loop is CASSLAGVAYEQYF. The CDR3 region has the DNA TGTGCCAGCAGCTTGGCAGGGGTGGCCTACGAGCAGTACTTC.

With regard to this clonotype: A read error may produce the germline difference seen at one junction end. J is TRBJ2-2 and V is TRBV7-6; D may be TRBD2 (6 bases). The CDR3 contains 12 residues. Per germline, CDR1 SGHVS and CDR2 FNYEAQ. The CDR3 region is CASGGNTGELLF. CDR3 sequence (DNA): TGTGCCAGCGGGGGGAACACCGGGGAGCTGCTTTTT.

This clonotype is medium-sized by share. A much larger clone sits a single nucleotide away, making a read error possible. The rearrangement links TRBV7-2 to TRBJ2-7, with 7 bases aligning to TRBD2. Germline V gene data show CDR1 as SGHTA and CDR2 as FQGNSA. Unmatched junction bases numbered 5, after V lost 6 bases and J lost 0 bases. CDR3 length: 14 amino acids. Written as DNA, the CDR3 is TGTGCCAGCAGTCCCTCGGGAGGCTCCTACGAGCAGTACTTC. This codes for CASSPSGGSYEQYF.

Judged by abundance, this clonotype is medium-sized. A read error is possible here, since a much larger clone lies one base away. V and J are TRBV7-3 and TRBJ2-5, with D perhaps assigned TRBD1 or TRBD2 (6 bases each). Germline-derived CDR1 and CDR2 are SGHTA and FQGTGA. This CDR3 is built from 15 residues. Trimming pared 5 bases from V and 1 base from J, leaving 14 bases between. CDR3 sequence (DNA): TGTGCCAGCAGCCTACAGGGAGGTGGCCAAGAGACCCAGTACTTC. Translated, it gives CASSLQGGGQETQYF.

As concerns this clonotype: Mismatch with germline at one junction end may stem from a read error. This chain uses TRBV7-2 with TRBJ2-3; D gene unclear. The CDR3 has 14 residues. Germline CDR1 and CDR2: SGHTA and FQGNSA. CDR3 bases: TGTTCCAGCAGCTTAGAACGGTTTGCAGATACTCATTATTTT. Its protein product is CSSSLERFADTHYF.

The chain has TRBV7-2 and TRBJ1-6; perhaps TRBD1 as D (5 bases). The CDR3 is 16 residues long. Germline-derived CDR1 and CDR2 are SGHTA and FQGNSA. Trimming removed 2 bases from V and 0 bases from J, with 8 bases in between. CDR3 sequence (DNA): TGTGCCAGCAGCTTACAGAGGGGCTCCTATAATTCACCCCTCCACTTT. It specifies CASSLQRGSYNSPLHF. The entire variable domain, with the rest obtained from reference TRBV7-2 and TRBJ1-6, is as follows: GAGVSQSPSNKVTEKGKDVELRCDPISGHTALYWYRQSLGQGLEFLIYFQGNSAPDKSGLPSDRFSAERTGGSVSTLTIQRTQQEDSAVYLCASSLQRGSYNSPLHFGNGTRLTVT.

This clonotype was observed a few times. The J gene is TRBJ1-1, the V gene TRBV12-3 or TRBV12-4; D is perhaps TRBD1 (6 bases). The CDR3 loop spans 14 amino acids. The germline V and J ends were trimmed by 3 bases and 1 base, with 9 bases remaining between them. The CDR3 here is CASSFGGKNTEAFF. The CDR3 nucleotides read TGTGCCAGCAGTTTCGGGGGCAAGAACACTGAAGCTTTCTTT.

In its sample, this clonotype is large. This chain joins TRBV7-6 and TRBJ1-2, with a possible D match to TRBD1 (5 bases). From germline, CDR1 is SGHVS and CDR2 FNYEAQ. The CDR3 extends over 17 amino acids. V was trimmed by 4 bases and J by 4 bases, leaving 22 bases between them. This CDR3 reads CASSSPEGQAGFYGYTF. DNA of the CDR3: TGTGCCAGCAGCTCCCCAGAGGGGCAGGCCGGGTTCTATGGCTACACCTTC.

Judged by abundance, this clonotype is medium-sized. The chain has TRBV7-6 and TRBJ1-2; D may be TRBD1 (6 bases). The CDR3 spans 13 residues. Germline CDR1 and CDR2: SGHVS and FNYEAQ. V gave up 3 bases and J gave up 2 bases, with 7 bases separating them. CDR3: CASSLGQNYGYTF. DNA for the CDR3: TGTGCCAGCAGCTTGGGACAAAACTATGGCTACACCTTC.

The sample holds many counts of this clonotype. The chain carries TRBV7-3 and TRBJ1-5; D is undetermined. The V gene's germline CDR1 is SGHTA and CDR2 FQGTGA. Trimming pared 3 bases from V and 5 bases from J, leaving 5 bases between. This CDR3 comprises 12 residues. The CDR3 reads CASSFADQPQHF. The DNA of the CDR3 is TGTGCCAGCAGCTTCGCAGATCAGCCCCAGCATTTT.

About this clonotype: Since a much larger clone is just one base distant, this may be a read error. This chain connects TRBV7-3 to TRBJ2-5, with 7 bases aligning to TRBD2. This CDR3 contains 16 residues. Germline-derived CDR1 and CDR2 are SGHTA and FQGTGA. In DNA, the CDR3 is TGTGCCAACAGCCCCGGGGCTAGCGGATATCAAGAGACCCAGTACTTC. Protein: CANSPGASGYQETQYF.

In its sample, this clonotype ranks as large. One end of the junction varies from germline; a read error may be responsible. CDR3 in amino acids: CASNLTLIEEQYF. CDR3 nucleotide sequence: TGTGCCAGCAACTTAACGCTCATTGAGGAGCAGTACTTC. The chain combines TRBV7-7 with TRBJ2-7; D ambiguous. Germline values: CDR1 SSHAT, CDR2 FNYEAQ (reference sequence). This CDR3 is 13 amino acids long.

This clonotype qualifies as large. The rearrangement joins TRBV7-6 to TRBJ2-3, with 10 bases matching TRBD2. The germline V gene encodes CDR1 SGHVS and CDR2 FNYEAQ. The CDR3 is 14 amino acids. With V trimmed by 2 bases and J by 4 bases, 0 bases remained unmatched. DNA for the CDR3: TGTGCCAGCAGCTTACTAGCGGGGGCAGATACGCAGTATTTT. Translated, it gives CASSLLAGADTQYF.

V and J are TRBV6-6 and TRBJ2-3, with TRBD1 matching 10 bases. V was pared by 0 bases and J by 10 bases, with 10 bases of the junction left unmatched. The CDR3 covers 16 residues. Germline V gene lookup returns CDR1 MNHNY and CDR2 SVGAGI (reference sequence). The CDR3: CASSYSGQGYTNAQYF. The CDR3 nucleotides are TGTGCCAGCAGTTACTCGGGACAGGGGTACACAAATGCGCAGTATTTT.

To note about this clonotype: Its ends do not fully match the called genes, so a read error is possible. The chain is built from TRBV12-3 or TRBV12-4 and TRBJ2-3, with 13 bases matching TRBD2. This CDR3 region has 16 residues. CDR3 loop: CASGLATTSGGNTQYF. DNA of the CDR3: TGTGCCAGCGGTTTAGCGACGACTAGCGGGGGGAATACGCAGTATTTT.

This clonotype showed up many times. V and J are TRBV6-6 and TRBJ2-3; 8 bases match TRBD1. The CDR3 has 14 residues. Germline loops: CDR1 MNHNY, CDR2 SVGAGI (reference sequence). With V trimmed by 7 bases and J by 1 base, 4 bases remained unmatched. CDR3 region: CASTWGQGTDTQYF. The CDR3 nucleotides read TGTGCCAGCACTTGGGGACAGGGCACAGATACGCAGTATTTT.

Only one count was recorded for this clonotype. One junction end disagrees with the germline gene, perhaps due to a read error. The chain links TRBV6-1 to TRBJ2-1; 8 bases agree with TRBD1. From germline, CDR1 is MNHNS and CDR2 SASEGT. This CDR3 contains 16 residues. CDR3 amino acids: CASSEAETGAYNEQFF. As DNA, the CDR3 is TGTGCCAGCAGTGAAGCTGAGACAGGGGCCTACAATGAGCAGTTCTTT.

By share, this clonotype counts as large. The rearrangement uses TRBV7-3 and TRBJ1-1; D gene uncertain. Germline loops: CDR1 SGHTA, CDR2 FQGTGA. The length of the CDR3 is 13 residues. Trimming removed 2 bases at V and 0 bases at J, with 4 bases between. As DNA, the CDR3 is TGTGCCAGCAGCTTACAGGTGAACACTGAAGCTTTCTTT. As protein: CASSLQVNTEAFF.

About this clonotype: The junction does not match germline at one end; this may be a read error. The chain links TRBV7-2 to TRBJ1-1; weak D call: TRBD1 (5 bases). The CDR3 contains 16 residues. In germline, CDR1 is SGHTA, CDR2 FQGNSA. The CDR3 region is CAGSWVGSAGGTEAFF. CDR3 nucleotides: TGTGCCGGCAGCTGGGTAGGGAGCGCCGGGGGCACTGAAGCTTTCTTT.

This clonotype was picked up a small number of times. CDR3 amino acids: CASSPPGHIQETQYF. In DNA form, the CDR3 reads TGTGCCAGCAGTCCTCCGGGCCACATTCAAGAGACCCAGTACTTC. The chain couples TRBV6-1 to TRBJ2-5, with D unresolved. V shed 5 bases and J shed 2 bases, with 15 bases lying between them. The CDR3 has 15 residues. CDR1 MNHNS and CDR2 SASEGT come from the germline V gene.

This clonotype is termed medium-sized (0.01 to 0.1%). The chain uses TRBV6-5 and TRBJ1-4; D ambiguous. The germline V gene has CDR1 MNHEY and CDR2 SVGAGI. The germline V and J ends were trimmed by 6 bases and 5 bases, with 10 bases remaining between them. This CDR3 contains 13 residues. CDR3 nucleotide sequence: TGTGCCAGCAGGGTTACCAGGAATGAAAAACTGTTTTTT. Amino acid sequence: CASRVTRNEKLFF.

By share, this clonotype counts as large. The chain combines TRBV7-9 with TRBJ2-5; D tentatively fits TRBD1 or TRBD2 (6 bases each). The CDR3 totals 13 residues. Germline values: CDR1 SEHNR, CDR2 FQNEAQ (reference sequence). Trimming cost V 5 bases and J 5 bases, with 12 bases left between them. The CDR3 DNA sequence: TGTGCCAGCAGCGTGAGGGGGGAGGAGACCCAGTACTTC. This encodes CASSVRGEETQYF.

In its sample, this clonotype ranks as hyperexpanded. This chain joins TRBV7-2 and TRBJ1-5; D remains ambiguous. The germline V gene has CDR1 SGHTA and CDR2 FQGNSA. The V end was cut by 2 bases, the J end by 4 bases, with 12 bases between. This CDR3 is 15 amino acids long. CDR3: CASSLIWGANQPQHF. The CDR3 coding sequence is TGTGCCAGCAGCTTAATTTGGGGTGCAAATCAGCCCCAGCATTTT.

This clonotype showed up just a few times. The chain uses TRBV6-1 and TRBJ1-2; tentatively, D is TRBD1 (5 bases). Trimming left V 8 bases short and J 6 bases short, with 13 bases between. Germline V gene lookup returns CDR1 MNHNS and CDR2 SASEGT. This CDR3 is 12 amino acids long. The CDR3 nucleotides are TGTGCCAGCGATAATCAGGGCAATGGCTACACCTTC. Translating gives CASDNQGNGYTF.

The sample holds one count of this clonotype. The junction differs from germline at one of its ends, possibly a read error. This chain uses TRBV7-2 with TRBJ2-7; either TRBD1 or TRBD2 may fit D (5 bases each). Germline CDR1 is SGHTA and CDR2 is FQGNSA. CDR3 length: 13 residues. The CDR3 region has the DNA TGCGCCAGCGGATCCCCAGGGTCCTACGAGCAGTACTTC. Translation gives CASGSPGSYEQYF. The complete variable domain, with remaining parts taken from reference TRBV7-2 and TRBJ2-7, reads GAGVSQSPSNKVTEKGKDVELRCDPISGHTALYWYRQSLGQGLEFLIYFQGNSAPDKSGLPSDRFSAERTGGSVSTLTIQRTQQEDSAVYLCASGSPGSYEQYFGPGTRLTVT.

This clonotype has more than one count but fewer than ten. J is TRBJ2-3 and V is TRBV6-6; 7 bases fit TRBD1. J lost 2 bases, V lost 6 bases, and 5 bases had no gene match. Germline CDR1 and CDR2: MNHNY and SVGAGI (reference sequence). This CDR3 comprises 14 residues. The CDR3 DNA reads TGTGCCAGCAGCCCGACAGGGAACACAGATACGCAGTATTTT. Protein sequence: CASSPTGNTDTQYF.

In its sample, this clonotype ranks as medium-sized (0.01 to 0.1%). The chain uses TRBV7-3 and TRBJ1-5; D perhaps matches TRBD1 (5 bases). Germline V gene lookup returns CDR1 SGHTA and CDR2 FQGTGA. Trimming left V 4 bases short and J 3 bases short, with 7 bases between. The CDR3 totals 13 residues. CDR3: CASSSGHNQPQHF. For the CDR3, the DNA is TGTGCCAGCAGCTCCGGACACAATCAGCCCCAGCATTTT.

This clonotype is hyperexpanded (1% or more) within its sample. The J gene is TRBJ2-3, the V gene TRBV7-6; perhaps D is TRBD1 or TRBD2 (5 bases each). Germline CDR1 reads SGHVS; CDR2 reads FNYEAQ. Trimming cost V 3 bases and J 4 bases, with 17 bases left between them. This CDR3 has 16 amino acids. CDR3 in amino acids: CASSFYGVRGADTQYF. For the CDR3, the DNA is TGTGCCAGCAGCTTCTATGGGGTGAGGGGAGCAGATACGCAGTATTTT.

A word on this clonotype: The conserved phenylalanine or tryptophan is not found at the CDR3 terminus, so this likely reflects a read error. It is unclear where the CDR3 begins or ends on the DNA, so no DNA is shown, and the CDR3 is as TCRdb lists it. The genes are TRBV7-3 and TRBJ1-1. CDR1 SGHTA and CDR2 FQGTGA come from the germline V gene. The CDR3 adds up to 13 amino acids, both ends counted. The CDR3 sequence: CASSLQANTEAFG.